These T cell receptor beta chains were read from a single sample in a study of blood T cell repertoires in COVID-19. Produced via immunoSEQ multiplex PCR; TCRdb's table is partial and in-frame only. The repertoire holds fewer than 500,000 clones, more than 85% seen once, with approximately 4.3% in the top ten. What was sequenced was peripheral blood. Source of these receptors: a woman younger than 45 with acute or convalescent COVID-19. Each CDR3 is given with its conserved first and last residue. A D gene is named only where the DNA matches it firmly. The listing skips clone size in some rows; elsewhere it reads once, few, many or a size class.

D,J,size,V,length,DNA,CDR3
.,TRBJ2-7,once,TRBV3-1/TRBV3-2,14,TGTGCCAGCAGCCATGCAGGGGCTGACTACGAGCAGTACTTC,CASSHAGADYEQYF
.,TRBJ2-7,.,TRBV4-1,14,TGCGCCAGCAGCCAAGAGGTTAGCTCCTACGAGCAGTACTTC,CASSQEVSSYEQYF
TRBD2,TRBJ2-2,.,TRBV12-3/TRBV12-4,13,TGTGCCAGTAGCGGGGCCTACACCGGGGAGCTGTTTTTT,CASSGAYTGELFF
TRBD1,TRBJ2-5,.,TRBV29-1,12,TGCAGCGGGAACAGGGGGGATGAGACCCAGTACTTC,CSGNRGDETQYF
TRBD1,TRBJ2-4,.,TRBV11-2,15,TGTGCCAGCAGACGCCCCGGGACAGGGAAAAACATTCAGTACTTC,CASRRPGTGKNIQYF
.,TRBJ2-5,.,TRBV11-3,9,TGTGCCAGTAAAGAGACCCAGTACTTC,CASKETQYF
TRBD1,TRBJ2-1,.,TRBV7-9,15,TGTGCCAGCAGCCAGGGACAGGGGGTCGGCAATGAGCAGTTCTTC,CASSQGQGVGNEQFF
TRBD2,TRBJ2-2,.,TRBV4-1,15,TGCGCCAGCAGCCGGGGACTAGCGGGGGCCGGGGAGCTGTTTTTT,CASSRGLAGAGELFF
TRBD2,TRBJ2-2,.,TRBV7-6,17,TGTGCCAGCAGCCCAGGACTAGCGGGGGGCGGAACCGGGGAGCTGTTTTTT,CASSPGLAGGGTGELFF
.,TRBJ1-3,.,TRBV5-1,15,TGCGCCAGCAGCTTGGCGGGCAGGGCTGGAAACACCATATATTTT,CASSLAGRAGNTIYF
.,TRBJ2-5,.,TRBV27,14,TGTGCCAGCAGTTCGCCTAGCAGGAGCGAGACCCAGTACTTC,CASSSPSRSETQYF
TRBD2,TRBJ2-1,.,TRBV15,15,TGTGCCACCAGCAGTCCCAGCGGGGACTACAATGAGCAGTTCTTC,CATSSPSGDYNEQFF
TRBD1,TRBJ2-7,.,TRBV9,14,TGTGCCAGCAGCGTAGAGGACAGGGGCTACGAGCAGTACTTC,CASSVEDRGYEQYF
.,TRBJ2-7,.,TRBV2,13,TGTGCCAGCAGTGTTGGCAGGGACTACGAGCAGTACTTC,CASSVGRDYEQYF
.,TRBJ2-2,.,TRBV27,14,TGTGCCAGCAGTTGGGGGGGCGCAGGCGGGGAGCTGTTTTTT,CASSWGGAGGELFF
TRBD1,TRBJ1-5,.,TRBV4-1,17,TGCGCCAGCAGCCAAGATCACAGGGGGCACGGCAATCAGCCCCAGCATTTT,CASSQDHRGHGNQPQHF
.,TRBJ1-6,.,TRBV11-2,15,TGTGCCAGCAGCCAATCGGCGACAGTCCCTTCTCCCCTCCACTTT,CASSQSATVPSPLHF
.,TRBJ2-2,.,TRBV7-9,18,TGTGCCAGCAGCCCACCACCGGACAGTCGCATGAACACCGGGGAGCTGTTTTTT,CASSPPPDSRMNTGELFF
.,TRBJ1-6,few,TRBV28,15,TGTGCCAGCAGTTTAGTACGGGTCCCAAATTCACCCCTCCACTTT,CASSLVRVPNSPLHF
TRBD1,TRBJ1-5,once,TRBV19,16,TGTGCCAGTAGTATGGCAGGGGGCATTGGCAATCAGCCCCAGCATTTT,CASSMAGGIGNQPQHF
TRBD1,TRBJ2-2,few,TRBV7-9,16,TGTGCCAGCAGCTCACACACAGGGGTTAGGACCGGGGAGCTGTTTTTT,CASSSHTGVRTGELFF
TRBD1,TRBJ1-4,.,TRBV2,16,TGTGCCAGCAGCTCAAAGGCCGGGACAGTTAATGAAAAACTGTTTTTT,CASSSKAGTVNEKLFF
TRBD1,TRBJ2-3,.,TRBV5-1,17,TGCGCCAGCAGCATACAAAAGAACAGGGGGTTCCCAGATACGCAGTATTTT,CASSIQKNRGFPDTQYF
.,TRBJ2-3,.,TRBV5-1,15,TGCGCCAGCAGCTTGACCGCGGGTTTCACAGATACGCAGTATTTT,CASSLTAGFTDTQYF
TRBD2,TRBJ2-3,.,TRBV6-2/TRBV6-3,14,TGTGCCAGCAGCAGGAGCGGGGGGCTAGATACGCAGTATTTT,CASSRSGGLDTQYF
.,TRBJ1-2,.,TRBV7-9,14,TGTGCCAGCAGCAGGGAGACACCTAACTATGGCTACACCTTC,CASSRETPNYGYTF
.,TRBJ1-1,.,TRBV30,15,TGTGCCTGGAGTTCGAAACAGGTTCGAACAACTGAAGCTTTCTTT,CAWSSKQVRTTEAFF
TRBD1,TRBJ2-6,.,TRBV18,18,TGTGCCAGCTCACCACGAGGGACAGCTAACTCTGGGGCCAACGTCCTGACTTTC,CASSPRGTANSGANVLTF
TRBD1,TRBJ1-5,.,TRBV5-5,16,TGTGCCAGCAGCGGCACTACAGGGGGCTTGGGGCAGCCCCAGCATTTT,CASSGTTGGLGQPQHF
TRBD1,TRBJ2-2,.,TRBV4-1,15,TGCGCCAGCAGCCGGACCGGACAGGCCCCCGGGGAGCTGTTTTTT,CASSRTGQAPGELFF
.,TRBJ2-7,.,TRBV6-5,11,TGTGCCAGCAGCTACGACAGCGAGCAGTACTTC,CASSYDSEQYF
.,TRBJ1-4,.,TRBV19,14,TGTGCCAGTAGTTCCCCGGGGGGAATGCGGAAACTGTTTTTT,CASSSPGGMRKLFF
TRBD1,TRBJ2-5,.,TRBV27,13,TGTGCCAGCAGGGACAGGGGTGGGGAGACCCAGTACTTC,CASRDRGGETQYF
.,TRBJ1-4,.,TRBV7-3,15,TGTGCCAGCAGCCTCCGGACAAGTCACAGGGAAAAACTGTTTTTT,CASSLRTSHREKLFF
.,TRBJ1-1,.,TRBV6-5,12,TGTGCCAGCAGTTCACAGGGCTTGGAAGCTTTCTTT,CASSSQGLEAFF
.,TRBJ2-1,.,TRBV7-3,13,TGTGCCAGCAGCTTAGGGCCCGACAATGAGCAGTTCTTC,CASSLGPDNEQFF
.,TRBJ2-1,.,TRBV3-1/TRBV3-2,13,TGTGCCAGCAGCCCTCGACTCAGTAGTGAGCAGTTCTTC,CASSPRLSSEQFF
TRBD1,TRBJ1-5,.,TRBV7-8,16,TGTGCCAGCAGCTTAGCCCAGGGGGTCCCTGGTCAGCCCCAGCATTTT,CASSLAQGVPGQPQHF
.,TRBJ2-1,.,TRBV7-2,14,TGTGCCAGCAGCCTCCGGGAGAGAAACAATGAGCAGTTCTTC,CASSLRERNNEQFF
.,TRBJ1-1,.,TRBV11-1,13,TGTGCCAGCAGCTCGTACAGAGCAACTGAAGCTTTCTTT,CASSSYRATEAFF
.,TRBJ2-1,.,TRBV2,13,TGTGCCAGCAGACTTGACAGATACAATGAGCAGTTCTTC,CASRLDRYNEQFF
.,TRBJ2-1,.,TRBV9,15,TGTGCCAGCAGCGTAGATACAGGGTCTTACAATGAGCAGTTCTTC,CASSVDTGSYNEQFF
TRBD1,TRBJ1-5,.,TRBV4-1,17,TGCGCCAGCAGCCAGGATACCGGGACAGGGAAAAATCAGCCCCAGCATTTT,CASSQDTGTGKNQPQHF
.,TRBJ1-3,.,TRBV6-1,15,TGTGCCAGCAGTGAAGATATTACAGGGTTAAACACCATATATTTT,CASSEDITGLNTIYF
.,TRBJ2-3,few,TRBV29-1,14,TGCAGCGTTGGACCTCGACTGCACACAGATACGCAGTATTTT,CSVGPRLHTDTQYF
TRBD1,TRBJ2-2,.,TRBV7-8,13,TGTGCCAGCAGCGAGGGACAGCCCGGGGAGCTGTTTTTT,CASSEGQPGELFF
.,TRBJ2-1,.,TRBV6-2/TRBV6-3,12,TGTGCCAGCAGTCGACTCGACAATGAGCAGTTCTTC,CASSRLDNEQFF
TRBD2,TRBJ2-2,.,TRBV23-1,19,TGCGCCAGCAGTCAATCCGGGGGGGACCGGGACTGTAACACCGGGGAGCTGTTTTTT,CASSQSGGDRDCNTGELFF
TRBD2,TRBJ2-1,.,TRBV7-2,15,TGTGCCAGCAGCTTAGTCGGGACTAGCGGGGGGTATAAGTTCTTC,CASSLVGTSGGYKFF
TRBD1,TRBJ1-1,.,TRBV5-6,14,TGTGCCAGCAGCCCACAGGGGTTTTACACTGAAGCTTTCTTT,CASSPQGFYTEAFF
TRBD1,TRBJ2-3,.,TRBV29-1,16,TGCAGCTTGAGCAGGGGGCTTGGCACAGGCACAGATACGCAGTATTTT,CSLSRGLGTGTDTQYF
TRBD1,TRBJ1-2,.,TRBV19,15,TGTGCCAGTAACCCCGACAGGGAGTCTAACTATGGCTACACCTTC,CASNPDRESNYGYTF
TRBD2,TRBJ2-3,.,TRBV7-8,16,TGTGCCAGCAGCTCCGGGGGGGGAACTAACACAGATACGCAGTATTTT,CASSSGGGTNTDTQYF
.,TRBJ2-1,.,TRBV5-5,15,TGTGCCAGCAGCCCCGAACTGCGGGATCACAATGAGCAGTTCTTC,CASSPELRDHNEQFF